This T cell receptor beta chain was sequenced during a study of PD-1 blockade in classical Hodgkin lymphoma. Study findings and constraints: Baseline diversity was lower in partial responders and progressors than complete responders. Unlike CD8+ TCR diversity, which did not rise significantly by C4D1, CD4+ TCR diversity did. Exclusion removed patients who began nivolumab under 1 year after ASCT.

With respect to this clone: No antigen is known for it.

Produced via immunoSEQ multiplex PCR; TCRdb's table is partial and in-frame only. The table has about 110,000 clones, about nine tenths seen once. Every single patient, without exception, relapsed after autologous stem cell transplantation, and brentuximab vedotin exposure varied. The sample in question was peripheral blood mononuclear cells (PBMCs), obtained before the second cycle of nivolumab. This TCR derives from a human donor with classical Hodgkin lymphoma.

CDR3 sequence (DNA): TGTGCCTGGAGTGCAGGGACAGCTTACTTTTACTTC. Translating gives CAWSAGTAYFYF. This chain uses TRBV30 with TRBJ2-5, with TRBD1 matching over 7 bases. The CDR3 sequence is 12 residues long. Per germline, CDR1 GTSNPN and CDR2 SVGIG (reference sequence). The junction had 10 bases not matched to a gene; V was cut back by 1 base and J by 14 bases.